This T cell receptor beta chain was documented in a study of CD8+ T cells in alopecia areata. V gave up 10 bases and J gave up 5 bases; unmatched junction bases: 10. The CDR3 runs 14 residues. Germline-derived CDR1 and CDR2 are MGHDK and SYGVNS. cDNA prepared by RNA extraction and subsequent reverse transcription served as the template for sequencing. Some clones are missing from TCRdb's copy, which holds only in-frame ones; the method was immunoSEQ multiplex PCR. The sample includes about 150,000 clones, 45% to 65% of them seen just once. The sample's treatment: oral pan-JAK inhibitor, 5-10 mg twice daily.

The V call is TRBV25-1, the J call TRBJ2-2; 7 nucleotides match TRBD2. The material sequenced was CD8+ T cells sorted from blood, taken at week 4, from a patient treated with tofacitinib. The sequence derives from a human donor with alopecia areata. The CDR3 here is CATGVPGGTGELFF. The CDR3 coding sequence is TGTGCCACCGGTGTCCCCGGGGGGACCGGGGAGCTGTTTTTT.